This T cell receptor beta chain was identified in a study of T cells after posttransplantation cyclophosphamide. Study-level results: Donor CD8+ memory clones often dominated recipient blood repertoires at later times.

The method was immunoSEQ multiplex PCR; TCRdb's version includes in-frame clones alone and lacks a portion of them. The sample yields under 20,000 clones, without any singletons. Cyclophosphamide on days +3 and +4 followed busulfan-fludarabine conditioning and a marrow graft. V shed 5 bases, J shed 6 bases, and the junction held 9 bases outside the gene matches. The CDR3 is 15 amino acids. From germline, CDR1 is SGHVS and CDR2 FNYEAQ. This clone was observed at least ten times. The antigen remains undetermined. This sample comprised PBMCs, obtained after allogeneic stem cell transplant with posttransplant cyclophosphamide. This sequence was found in a female patient in her 30s who received an allogeneic stem cell transplant from a related donor, was CMV-positive, and had no GVHD. Part of the T cells may come from the graft donor. V and J are TRBV7-6 and TRBJ2-1; TRBD1 agrees at 8 bases. CDR3 amino acids: CASSLQGERFNEQFF. CDR3 nucleotides: TGTGCCAGCAGCCTACAGGGGGAGAGGTTCAATGAGCAGTTCTTC. The full variable domain, rest sourced from reference TRBV7-6 and TRBJ2-1, is GAGVSQSPRYKVTKRGQDVALRCDPISGHVSLYWYRQALGQGPEFLTYFNYEAQQDKSGLPNDRFSAERPEGSISTLTIQRTEQRDSAMYRCASSLQGERFNEQFFGPGTRLTVL.